A selection of T cell receptor beta chains follows, all from one sample in a study of cytotoxic CD8 clonotypes in ibrutinib-treated CLL. The assay was immunoSEQ multiplex PCR, and TCRdb's table has in-frame clones only and misses some. The data show 140,000 to 150,000 clones, about 78% seen once. The source was PBMCs, collected after 24 months of ibrutinib treatment. The receptors stem from a human donor with chronic lymphocytic leukemia. CDR3s include the opening cysteine and the closing phenylalanine or tryptophan. D genes are given only for firm matches. The listing skips clone size in some rows; elsewhere it reads once, few, many or a size class.

size	V	J	D	CDR3	DNA
few	TRBV15	TRBJ2-7	-	CATSRPDRYEQYF	TGTGCCACCAGCAGACCGGACCGCTACGAGCAGTACTTC
few	TRBV6-5	TRBJ2-3	TRBD2	CASSNSGGSDTQYF	TGTGCCAGCAGCAACTCGGGGGGGTCGGATACGCAGTATTTT
-	TRBV11-2	TRBJ2-3	TRBD1	CASRPTGVRDTQYF	TGTGCCAGCAGACCAACAGGGGTGCGGGATACGCAGTATTTT
once	TRBV4-3	TRBJ2-6	-	CASSPMDSAGANVLTF	TGCGCCAGCAGCCCCATGGACAGTGCAGGGGCCAACGTCCTGACTTTC
-	TRBV7-9	TRBJ2-1	TRBD2	CASSPHGWGREGNEQFF	TGTGCCAGCAGCCCCCATGGTTGGGGGAGGGAGGGTAATGAGCAGTTCTTC
-	TRBV11-2	TRBJ2-7	-	CASSPTGWGYEQYF	TGTGCCAGCTCTCCAACAGGGTGGGGCTACGAGCAGTACTTC
medium-sized	TRBV7-8	TRBJ1-5	-	CASSPGLWHNQPQHF	TGTGCCAGCAGCCCCGGACTGTGGCACAATCAGCCCCAGCATTTT
-	TRBV19	TRBJ2-7	-	CASSETGEPEQYF	TGTGCCAGTAGCGAGACCGGCGAGCCTGAGCAGTACTTC
-	TRBV11-3	TRBJ2-5	TRBD1	CASSLAGQNQETQYF	TGTGCCAGCAGCTTAGCGGGACAGAACCAAGAGACCCAGTACTTC
-	TRBV10-3	TRBJ2-1	TRBD1	CAIRGGQGLYNEQFF	TGTGCCATCAGGGGAGGACAGGGGCTCTACAATGAGCAGTTCTTC
-	TRBV7-2	TRBJ2-5	-	CASSLPGQQETQYF	TGTGCCAGCAGCCTACCGGGGCAGCAAGAGACCCAGTACTTC
-	TRBV6-5	TRBJ1-2	-	CASKGTSHYGYTF	TGTGCCAGCAAGGGTACCTCCCACTATGGCTACACCTTC
-	TRBV5-8	TRBJ2-7	-	CASSPSWVSEQYF	TGTGCCAGCAGCCCTAGCTGGGTTAGCGAGCAGTACTTC
-	TRBV6-5	TRBJ1-2	TRBD1	CASTEGGDNYGYTF	TGTGCCAGCACCGAAGGGGGCGACAACTATGGCTACACCTTC
-	TRBV6-6	TRBJ1-5	-	CASSYESSGINQPQHF	TGTGCCAGCAGTTACGAGTCATCAGGGATCAATCAGCCCCAGCATTTT
once	TRBV6-1	TRBJ2-5	TRBD2	CASSDPTRTSGGGRETQYF	TGTGCCAGCAGTGACCCCACGCGGACTAGCGGGGGGGGGAGAGAGACCCAGTACTTC
-	TRBV5-4	TRBJ1-2	-	CASSRDGPNYGYTF	TGTGCCAGCAGCCGGGACGGGCCAAACTATGGCTACACCTTC
-	TRBV9	TRBJ2-7	-	CASSVGGSYEQYF	TGTGCCAGCAGCGTTGGGGGTTCCTACGAGCAGTACTTC
-	TRBV30	TRBJ1-2	-	CAWTRDGPYGYTF	TGTGCCTGGACCCGCGACGGGCCCTATGGCTACACCTTC
few	TRBV28	TRBJ1-2	-	CASTRRTYGYTF	TGTGCCAGCACCCGACGGACCTATGGCTACACCTTC
-	TRBV5-4	TRBJ1-3	-	CASSSQAGRSGNTIYF	TGTGCCAGCAGCTCGCAGGCAGGCCGCTCTGGAAACACCATATATTTT
-	TRBV4-3	TRBJ1-1	-	CASSQDFGNTEAFF	TGCGCCAGCAGCCAAGATTTCGGGAACACTGAAGCTTTCTTT
-	TRBV29-1	TRBJ2-3	-	CSARGGAAGSTDTQYF	TGCAGCGCCCGTGGGGGTGCCGCGGGGTCCACAGATACGCAGTATTTT
-	TRBV4-2	TRBJ2-5	-	CASSQPGLHQETQYF	TGTGCCAGCAGCCAGCCAGGACTCCACCAAGAGACCCAGTACTTC
once	TRBV19	TRBJ2-7	-	CASAAASESYEQYF	TGTGCCAGTGCCGCGGCCTCGGAGTCCTACGAGCAGTACTTC
-	TRBV30	TRBJ1-5	-	CAIDTHGNQPQHF	TGTGCCATAGACACTCACGGGAATCAGCCCCAGCATTTT
-	TRBV30	TRBJ1-4	-	CAWSGEPGEKLFF	TGTGCCTGGAGTGGGGAGCCCGGGGAAAAACTGTTTTTT